This TCR beta chain was retrieved from a study of shared clonotypes between healthy human individuals. Study findings and constraints: Generation probabilities were higher for clonotypes shared across all four sorted-subset donors than for unshared ones. The study generally estimated greater richness for naive than memory subsets.

Only one count was recorded for this clone. Its specificity is unknown. It was into CD45RA+ naive and CD45RA-negative memory subsets that the CD4+ cells were split. The V and J ends lost 3 bases and 4 bases, in that order; junction bases with no gene match: 8. This CDR3 region has 15 residues. Looked up from germline, CDR1 is MNHEY and CDR2 is SMNVEV (reference sequence). In the source study's methods: ImmunoSEQ junction-only sequences lacked quality scores, so their filtering differed. TCRdb's copy holds only in-frame clones and misses some; the assay was immunoSEQ multiplex PCR. Clone size and the V and J calls come from that table; the DNA yielded D and trimming. The repertoire holds a few hundred thousand clones, with about 74% as singletons.

The chain is built from TRBV27 and TRBJ2-5; 7 nucleotides match TRBD2. The TCR originated in a man aged 25-45 years in good health. Specimen: memory CD4+ T cells sorted from blood. Subset given: CD45RA-negative fraction. The CDR3 loop reads CASSFGGGRGETQYF. Written as DNA, the CDR3 is TGTGCCAGCAGTTTCGGGGGAGGGCGGGGAGAGACCCAGTACTTC.